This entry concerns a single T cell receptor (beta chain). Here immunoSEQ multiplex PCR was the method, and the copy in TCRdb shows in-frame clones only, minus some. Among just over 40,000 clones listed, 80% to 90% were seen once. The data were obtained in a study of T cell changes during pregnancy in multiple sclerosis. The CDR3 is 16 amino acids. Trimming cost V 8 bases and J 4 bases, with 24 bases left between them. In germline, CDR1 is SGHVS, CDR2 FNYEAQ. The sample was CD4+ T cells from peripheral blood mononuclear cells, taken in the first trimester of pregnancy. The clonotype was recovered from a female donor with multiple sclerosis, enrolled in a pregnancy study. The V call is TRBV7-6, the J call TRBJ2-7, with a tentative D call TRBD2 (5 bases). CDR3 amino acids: CASGNPFTGKMYEQYF. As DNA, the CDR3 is TGTGCCAGCGGAAACCCTTTCACGGGGAAGATGTACGAGCAGTACTTC.